Following are 9 T cell receptor beta chains from one sample sequenced in a study of blood T cells in healthy people across ages. Through a sample-barcoded 5' primer and a J-beta primer mix, a second PCR was run for roughly 6 to 11 cycles. TCRdb redid the calling of the 5' RACE reads with MiXCR, one entry per CDR3 protein. The sample contains around 1.1 million distinct CDR3 sequences, under 40% of which appear only once. The sample comprised blood. These receptors originate from a man younger than 35 in good health.

The V and J genes are TRBV5-1 and TRBJ1-2; 9 positions agree with TRBD1. Germline trimming cut 4 bases from V and 4 bases from J; bases unmatched to any gene: 8. CDR1 and CDR2 (germline): SGHRS, YFSETQ. The CDR3 sequence is 15 residues long. The CDR3 loop reads CASSPDRGVGYGYTF. The CDR3 coding sequence is TGCGCCAGCAGCCCGGACAGGGGTGTGGGCTATGGCTACACCTTC.

This clonotype was seen ten or more times. The chain has TRBV20-1 and TRBJ2-7; D is tentatively TRBD1 or TRBD2 (5 bases each). There are 13 residues in the CDR3. Per germline, CDR1 DFQATT and CDR2 SNEGSKA (reference sequence). Trimming shortened V by 6 bases and J by 2 bases, and 14 bases separated the two germline ends. CDR3 in DNA: TGCAGTGCAACCGGGACCAGGGCCTACGAGCAGTACTTC. Its protein is CSATGTRAYEQYF.

The CDR3, as DNA: TGTGCCAGCAGCTCCGGGACAGGGGCCTTAGGGAGTTACACCTTC. Translating it yields CASSSGTGALGSYTF. The genes are TRBV7-2 and TRBJ1-2; 10 nucleotides match TRBD1. CDR1 SGHTA and CDR2 FQGNSA come from the germline V gene. The ends lost 4 bases at V and 11 bases at J; junction bases unmatched: 13. The CDR3 is 15 residues long.

The chain combines TRBV18 with TRBJ2-1; 8 bases are shared with TRBD1. The CDR3 is 16 residues long. V was clipped by 2 bases and J by 2 bases; unmatched bases: 5. Germline values: CDR1 KGHSH, CDR2 LQKENI. The CDR3 sequence is CASSPADREPYNEQFF. The CDR3 region has the DNA TGTGCCAGCTCACCAGCGGACAGGGAACCCTACAATGAGCAGTTCTTC.

A few counts support this clonotype. As DNA, the CDR3 is TGCAGTGCAAGCAGGGACTGGAACTATGGCTACACCTTC. This codes for CSASRDWNYGYTF. The gene calls are TRBV20-1 and TRBJ1-2; D is perhaps TRBD1 (5 bases). The CDR3 sequence is 13 residues long. V was cut by 6 bases and J by 2 bases, with 13 bases left in between. Germline V gives CDR1 DFQATT, CDR2 SNEGSKA (reference sequence).

V gene TRBV5-5 combines with J gene TRBJ1-2, with 7 bases identical to TRBD1. The V gene end was trimmed by 4 bases and the J gene end by 2 bases; junction bases not matched to a gene: 8. Germline V gene lookup returns CDR1 SGHKS and CDR2 YYEKEE (reference sequence). This CDR3 comprises 15 residues. The CDR3 DNA sequence: TGTGCCAGCAGCGTGGACAGGCCCGTAAACTATGGCTACACCTTC. This translates into CASSVDRPVNYGYTF. The full variable domain, rest sourced from reference TRBV5-5 and TRBJ1-2, is DAGVTQSPTHLIKTRGQQVTLRCSPISGHKSVSWYQQVLGQGPQFIFQYYEKEERGRGNFPDRFSARQFPNYSSELNVNALLLGDSALYLCASSVDRPVNYGYTFGSGTRLTVV.

The chain has TRBV5-1 and TRBJ2-3; 10 positions match TRBD2. Germline CDR1 reads SGHRS; CDR2 reads YFSETQ. The CDR3 covers 14 residues. V was pared by 6 bases and J by 3 bases, with 4 bases of the junction left unmatched. CDR3 loop: CASKASGGTDTQYF. Here the CDR3 DNA reads TGCGCCAGCAAGGCTAGCGGGGGTACAGATACGCAGTATTTT.

The V and J genes are TRBV20-1 and TRBJ2-1; 9 bases line up with TRBD2. J lost 9 bases, V lost 5 bases, and 14 bases had no gene match. The CDR3 has 15 residues. Germline V lookup: CDR1 DFQATT, CDR2 SNEGSKA (reference sequence). For the CDR3, the DNA is TGCAGTGCTGCTCCCGGGACTAGCTGGGAGGGTGAGCAGTTCTTC. Translating it yields CSAAPGTSWEGEQFF.

The chain is built from TRBV4-1 and TRBJ1-1; no reliable D call. CDR1 is MGHRA and CDR2 is YSYEKL in the germline V gene. V gave up 1 base and J gave up 0 bases, with 9 bases separating them. The CDR3 extends over 15 amino acids. CDR3 DNA sequence: TGCGCCAGCAGCCAAGTCGACGACATGAACACTGAAGCTTTCTTT. It translates to CASSQVDDMNTEAFF.